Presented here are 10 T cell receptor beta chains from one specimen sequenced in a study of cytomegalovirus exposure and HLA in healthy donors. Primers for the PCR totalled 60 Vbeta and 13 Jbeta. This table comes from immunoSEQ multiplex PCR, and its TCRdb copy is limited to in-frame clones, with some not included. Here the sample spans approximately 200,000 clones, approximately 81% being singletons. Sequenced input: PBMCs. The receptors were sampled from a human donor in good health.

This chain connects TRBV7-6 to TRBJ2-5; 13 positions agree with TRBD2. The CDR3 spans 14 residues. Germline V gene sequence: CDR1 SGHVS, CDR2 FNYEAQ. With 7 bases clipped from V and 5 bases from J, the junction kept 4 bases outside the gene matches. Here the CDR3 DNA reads TGTGCCAGCAAGACTAGCGGGAGGTGGGAGACCCAGTACTTC. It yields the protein CASKTSGRWETQYF. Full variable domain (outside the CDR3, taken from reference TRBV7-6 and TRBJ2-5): GAGVSQSPRYKVTKRGQDVALRCDPISGHVSLYWYRQALGQGPEFLTYFNYEAQQDKSGLPNDRFSAERPEGSISTLTIQRTEQRDSAMYRCASKTSGRWETQYFGPGTRLLVL.

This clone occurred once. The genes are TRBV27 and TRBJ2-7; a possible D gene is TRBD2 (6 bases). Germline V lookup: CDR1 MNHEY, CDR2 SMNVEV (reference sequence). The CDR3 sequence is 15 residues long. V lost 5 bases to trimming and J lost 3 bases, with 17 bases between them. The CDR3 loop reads CASSPFPLGGYEQYF. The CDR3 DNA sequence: TGTGCCAGCAGTCCATTCCCCCTGGGGGGCTACGAGCAGTACTTC.

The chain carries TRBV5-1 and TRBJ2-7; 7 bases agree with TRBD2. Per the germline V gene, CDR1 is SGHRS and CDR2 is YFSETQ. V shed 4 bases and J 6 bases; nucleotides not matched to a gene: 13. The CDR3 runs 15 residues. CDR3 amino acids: CASSLSGEREREQYF. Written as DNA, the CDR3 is TGCGCCAGCAGCCTTTCAGGTGAGCGGGAACGCGAGCAGTACTTC. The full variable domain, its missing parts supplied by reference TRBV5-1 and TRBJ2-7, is KAGVTQTPRYLIKTRGQQVTLSCSPISGHRSVSWYQQTPGQGLQFLFEYFSETQRNKGNFPGRFSGRQFSNSRSEMNVSTLELGDSALYLCASSLSGEREREQYFGPGTRLTVT.

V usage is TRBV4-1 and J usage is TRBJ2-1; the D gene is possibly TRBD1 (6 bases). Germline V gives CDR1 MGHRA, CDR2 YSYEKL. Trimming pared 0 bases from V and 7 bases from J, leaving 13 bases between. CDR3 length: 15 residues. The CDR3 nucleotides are TGCGCCAGCAGCCAAGATGCCAGGGGTAGGAATGAGCAGTTCTTC. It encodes CASSQDARGRNEQFF.

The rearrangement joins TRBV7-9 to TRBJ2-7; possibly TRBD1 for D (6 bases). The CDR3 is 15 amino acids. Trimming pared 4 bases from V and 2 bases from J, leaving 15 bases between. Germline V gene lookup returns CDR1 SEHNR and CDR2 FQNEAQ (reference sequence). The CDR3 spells CASSSSDRITYEQYF. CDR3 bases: TGTGCCAGCAGCTCCTCCGACAGGATAACCTACGAGCAGTACTTC.

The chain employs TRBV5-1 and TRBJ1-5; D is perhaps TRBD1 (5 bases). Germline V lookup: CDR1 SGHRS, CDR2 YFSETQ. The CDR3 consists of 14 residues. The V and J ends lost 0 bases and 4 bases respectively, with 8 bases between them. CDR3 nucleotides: TGCGCCAGCAGCTTGGCTGGGGGGAATCAGCCCCAGCATTTT. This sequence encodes CASSLAGGNQPQHF.

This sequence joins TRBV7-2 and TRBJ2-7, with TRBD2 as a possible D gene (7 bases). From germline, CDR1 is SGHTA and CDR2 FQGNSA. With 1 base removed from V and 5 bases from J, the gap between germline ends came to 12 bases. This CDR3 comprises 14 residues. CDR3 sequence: CASSLEGGIHEQYF. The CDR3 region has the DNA TGTGCCAGCAGCTTAGAGGGGGGGATCCACGAGCAGTACTTC.

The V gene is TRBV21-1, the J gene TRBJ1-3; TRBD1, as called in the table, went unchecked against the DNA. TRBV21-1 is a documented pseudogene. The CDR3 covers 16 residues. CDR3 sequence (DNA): TGTGCCAGCAGCATAACAGGGCAGGAAGGCAGAAACACCATATATTTT. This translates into CASSITGQEGRNTIYF.

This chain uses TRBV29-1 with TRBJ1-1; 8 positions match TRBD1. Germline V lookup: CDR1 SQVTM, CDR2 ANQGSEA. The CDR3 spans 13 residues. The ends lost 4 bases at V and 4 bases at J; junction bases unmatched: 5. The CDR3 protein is CSVVGQGSTEAFF. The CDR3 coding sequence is TGCAGCGTTGTCGGACAGGGCAGCACTGAAGCTTTCTTT. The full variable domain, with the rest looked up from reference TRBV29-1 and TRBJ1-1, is SAVISQKPSRDICQRGTSLTIQCQVDSQVTMMFWYRQQPGQSLTLIATANQGSEATYESGFVIDKFPISRPNLTFSTLTVSNMSPEDSSIYLCSVVGQGSTEAFFGQGTRLTVV.

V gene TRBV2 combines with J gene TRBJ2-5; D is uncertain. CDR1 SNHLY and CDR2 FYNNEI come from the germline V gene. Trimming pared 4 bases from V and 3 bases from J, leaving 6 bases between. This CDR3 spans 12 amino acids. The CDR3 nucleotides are TGTGCCAGCAGTGGTCCCGAAGAGACCCAGTACTTC. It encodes CASSGPEETQYF.